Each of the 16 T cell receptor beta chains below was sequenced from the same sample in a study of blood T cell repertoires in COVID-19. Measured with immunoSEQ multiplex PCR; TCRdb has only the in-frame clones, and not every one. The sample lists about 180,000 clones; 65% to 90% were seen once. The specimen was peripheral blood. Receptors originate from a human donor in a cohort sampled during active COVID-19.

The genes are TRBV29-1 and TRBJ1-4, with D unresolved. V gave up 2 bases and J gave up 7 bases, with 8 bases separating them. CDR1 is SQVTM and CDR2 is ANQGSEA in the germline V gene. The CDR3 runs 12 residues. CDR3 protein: CSVESGREKLFF. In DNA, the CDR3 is TGCAGCGTTGAAAGTGGGCGTGAAAAACTGTTTTTT.

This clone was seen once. The CDR3 bases are TGTGCCAGCAGTAGCGCGGGGGGACTTAATCAGCCCCAGCATTTT. Protein product: CASSSAGGLNQPQHF. The gene calls are TRBV28 and TRBJ1-5; perhaps TRBD1 as D (5 bases). Trimming removed 5 bases at V and 4 bases at J, with 15 bases between. The CDR3 contains 15 residues. Germline-derived CDR1 and CDR2 are MDHEN and SYDVKM.

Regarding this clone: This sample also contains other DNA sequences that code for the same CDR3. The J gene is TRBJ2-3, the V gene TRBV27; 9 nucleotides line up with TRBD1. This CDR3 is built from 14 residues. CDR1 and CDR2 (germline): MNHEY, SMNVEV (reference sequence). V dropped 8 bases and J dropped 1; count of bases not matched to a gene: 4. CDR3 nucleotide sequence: TGTGCCAGCTCGCGGACAGGGGGCACAGATACGCAGTATTTT. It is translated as CASSRTGGTDTQYF.

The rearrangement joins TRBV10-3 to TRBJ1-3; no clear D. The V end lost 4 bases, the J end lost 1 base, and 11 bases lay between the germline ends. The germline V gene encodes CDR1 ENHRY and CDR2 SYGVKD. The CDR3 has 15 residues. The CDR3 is CAISGLAGSGNTIYF. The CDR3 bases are TGTGCCATCAGTGGGCTGGCGGGATCTGGAAACACCATATATTTT.

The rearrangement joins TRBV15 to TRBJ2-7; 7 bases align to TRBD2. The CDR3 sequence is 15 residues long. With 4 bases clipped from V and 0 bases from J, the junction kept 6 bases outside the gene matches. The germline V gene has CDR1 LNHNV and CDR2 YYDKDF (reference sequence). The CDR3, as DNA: TGTGCCACCAGCACACGGGAGGCATTCTCCTACGAGCAGTACTTC. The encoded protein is CATSTREAFSYEQYF.

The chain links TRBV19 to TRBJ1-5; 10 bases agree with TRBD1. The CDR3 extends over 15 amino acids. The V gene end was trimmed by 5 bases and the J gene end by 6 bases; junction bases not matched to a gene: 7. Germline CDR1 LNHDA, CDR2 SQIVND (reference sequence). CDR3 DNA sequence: TGTGCCAGTAGTGCCCGGGACAGGGGTATTCAGCCCCAGCATTTT. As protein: CASSARDRGIQPQHF.

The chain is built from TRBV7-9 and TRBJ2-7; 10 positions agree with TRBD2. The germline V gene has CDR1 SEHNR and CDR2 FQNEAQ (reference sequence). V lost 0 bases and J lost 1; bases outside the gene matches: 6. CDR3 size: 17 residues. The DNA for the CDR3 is TGTGCCAGCAGCTTAGCCGGGGGACTAGCGAATTCCTACGAGCAGTACTTC. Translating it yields CASSLAGGLANSYEQYF. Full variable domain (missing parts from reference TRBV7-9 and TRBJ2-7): DTGVSQNPRHKITKRGQNVTFRCDPISEHNRLYWYRQTLGQGPEFLTYFQNEAQLEKSRLLSDRFSAERPKGSFSTLEIQRTEQGDSAMYLCASSLAGGLANSYEQYFGPGTRLTVT.

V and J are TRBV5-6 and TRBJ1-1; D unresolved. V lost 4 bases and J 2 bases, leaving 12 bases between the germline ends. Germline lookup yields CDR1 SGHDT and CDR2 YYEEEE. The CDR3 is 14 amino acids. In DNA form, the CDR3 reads TGTGCCAGCAGCACCTTACAATTAAACACTGAAGCTTTCTTT. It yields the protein CASSTLQLNTEAFF.

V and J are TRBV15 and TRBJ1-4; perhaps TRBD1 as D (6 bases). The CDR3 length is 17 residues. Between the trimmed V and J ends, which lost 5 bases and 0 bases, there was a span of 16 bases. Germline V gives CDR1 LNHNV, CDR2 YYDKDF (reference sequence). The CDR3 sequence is CATSPRGHVATNEKLFF. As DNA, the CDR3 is TGTGCCACCAGCCCACGGGGACATGTTGCAACTAATGAAAAACTGTTTTTT.

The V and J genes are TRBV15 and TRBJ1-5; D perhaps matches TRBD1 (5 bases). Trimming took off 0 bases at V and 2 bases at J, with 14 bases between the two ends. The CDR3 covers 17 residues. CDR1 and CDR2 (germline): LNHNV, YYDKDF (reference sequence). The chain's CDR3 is CATSRDHPGSGNQPQHF. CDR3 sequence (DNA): TGTGCCACCAGCAGAGACCACCCAGGGTCGGGCAATCAGCCCCAGCATTTT. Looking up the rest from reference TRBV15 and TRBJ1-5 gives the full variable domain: DAMVIQNPRYQVTQFGKPVTLSCSQTLNHNVMYWYQQKSSQAPKLLFHYYDKDFNNEADTPDNFQSRRPNTSFCFLDIRSPGLGDTAMYLCATSRDHPGSGNQPQHFGDGTRLSIL.

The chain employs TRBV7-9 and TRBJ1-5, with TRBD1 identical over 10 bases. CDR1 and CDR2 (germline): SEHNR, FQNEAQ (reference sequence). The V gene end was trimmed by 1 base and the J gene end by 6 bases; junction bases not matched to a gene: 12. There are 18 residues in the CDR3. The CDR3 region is CASSLGPSTGGRGQPQHF. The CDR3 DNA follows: TGTGCCAGCAGCTTAGGGCCCTCGACAGGGGGCAGGGGTCAGCCCCAGCATTTT.

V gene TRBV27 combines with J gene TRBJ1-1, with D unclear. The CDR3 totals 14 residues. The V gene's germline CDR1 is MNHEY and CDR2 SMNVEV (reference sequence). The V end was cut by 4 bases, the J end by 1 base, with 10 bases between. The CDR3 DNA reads TGTGCCAGCAGTTCGGGCGGGGAGAACACTGAAGCTTTCTTT. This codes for CASSSGGENTEAFF.

Written as DNA, the CDR3 is TGTGCCAGCAGATTTTCGACAGGTTCACCCCTCCACTTT. It yields the protein CASRFSTGSPLHF. The V and J genes are TRBV12-3 or TRBV12-4 and TRBJ1-6, with a possible D match to TRBD1 (6 bases). Trimming removed 6 bases at V and 9 bases at J, with 12 bases between. This CDR3 is built from 13 residues.

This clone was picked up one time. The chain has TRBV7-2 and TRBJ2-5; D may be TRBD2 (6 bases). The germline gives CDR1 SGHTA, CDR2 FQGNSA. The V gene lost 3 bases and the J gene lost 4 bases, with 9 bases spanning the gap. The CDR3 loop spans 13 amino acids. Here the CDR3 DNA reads TGTGCCAGCAGCTTTGGGGAGGTAGAGACCCAGTACTTC. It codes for CASSFGEVETQYF.

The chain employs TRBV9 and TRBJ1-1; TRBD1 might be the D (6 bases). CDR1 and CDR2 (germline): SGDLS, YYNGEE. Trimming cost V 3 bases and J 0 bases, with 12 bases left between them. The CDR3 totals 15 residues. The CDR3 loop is CASSGDGQLNTEAFF. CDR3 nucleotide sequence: TGTGCCAGCAGCGGGGACGGACAGCTGAACACTGAAGCTTTCTTT. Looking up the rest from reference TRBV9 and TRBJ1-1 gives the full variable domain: DSGVTQTPKHLITATGQRVTLRCSPRSGDLSVYWYQQSLDQGLQFLIQYYNGEERAKGNILERFSAQQFPDLHSELNLSSLELGDSALYFCASSGDGQLNTEAFFGQGTRLTVV.

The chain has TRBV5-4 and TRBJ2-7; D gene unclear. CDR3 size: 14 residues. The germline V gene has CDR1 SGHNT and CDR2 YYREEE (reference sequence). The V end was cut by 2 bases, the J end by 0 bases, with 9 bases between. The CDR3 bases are TGTGCCAGCAGCTTACAGCAAAGCTCCTACGAGCAGTACTTC. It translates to CASSLQQSSYEQYF.